This T cell receptor (beta chain) was recovered during a study of shared clonotypes between healthy human individuals. Study outcomes and limitations: Tissue TCR repertoires likely differ from these blood-only repertoires. Rarefaction curves obtained for sorted subsets showed sequencing incomplete despite large depth.

The sample holds many counts of this clone. Its antigen is not known. Additional DNA sequences in this sample encode the identical CDR3. CDR3 size: 14 residues. CDR1 MDHEN and CDR2 SYDVKM come from the germline V gene. V was trimmed by 6 bases and J by 0 bases, leaving 9 bases between them. TCRdb's copy holds only in-frame clones and misses some; the assay was immunoSEQ multiplex PCR. The sample contains about 1.1 million clones, roughly 80% of which appear only once. The sequence came from a man aged 18 to 30 in good health. Some clones in this sample may be carry-over from other donors' samples. The sample consisted of memory CD4+ T cells from PBMCs. Sample subset: CD45RA-negative fraction. The rearrangement joins TRBV28 to TRBJ2-1; unclear D gene. In DNA form, the CDR3 reads TGTGCCAGCAGGTCGAGGAGCTCCTACAATGAGCAGTTCTTC. Its translation is CASRSRSSYNEQFF.